This TCR beta chain is drawn from a study of blood T cells in healthy people across ages. Study as a whole: Using template switching, researchers captured about one barcoded beta molecule for each two T cells.

The CDR3 sequence is 12 residues long. Trimming shortened V by 2 bases and J by 7 bases, and 12 bases separated the two germline ends. Germline V CDR1 and CDR2: DFQATT, SNEGSKA (reference sequence). The use of a sample-barcoded 5' primer and a J-beta primer mix characterized a second PCR of about 7 to 12 cycles. MiXCR was run by TCRdb on the 5' RACE reads, yielding one entry per CDR3 protein. The data contain approximately 850,000 distinct CDR3 sequences, approximately 48% of them seen just once; the ten biggest clones take up roughly 19%. The sample providers were healthy Caucasian people from Russia, aged roughly 6 to 95.

The V and J genes are TRBV20-1 and TRBJ2-7, with D possibly being TRBD1 (5 bases). This receptor was taken from a man aged 55 to 70 in good health. The sequenced material came from blood. In DNA, the CDR3 is TGCAGTGCTAGACGGCCCCAGGGAGAGCAGTACTTC. Protein product: CSARRPQGEQYF.